Following are 29 T cell receptor beta chains from one sample sequenced in a study of T cells after posttransplantation cyclophosphamide. Treatment was busulfan-fludarabine conditioning, a marrow graft, and cyclophosphamide on days +3 and +4. TCRdb's table, derived via immunoSEQ multiplex PCR, lists solely in-frame clones and lacks some. The table records some 17,000 clones, almost 95% of them present only once. The sequences come from CD4+ T cells sorted from blood, collected after allogeneic stem cell transplant with posttransplant cyclophosphamide. The receptors shown here come from a male patient aged 55-69 years who received an allogeneic stem cell transplant from a related donor and was CMV-positive. Certain T cells may be donor cells from the graft.

The chain is built from TRBV7-3 and TRBJ2-1; the match to TRBD2 covers 16 bases. CDR1 and CDR2 (germline): SGHTA, FQGTGA. V lost 4 bases and J lost 7; bases outside the gene matches: 7. The CDR3 is 17 residues long. The CDR3 here is CASSSEGLAGGRNEQFF. The CDR3 DNA follows: TGTGCCAGCAGCTCCGAGGGACTAGCGGGGGGGCGGAATGAGCAGTTCTTC.

This clone occurred once. The V call is TRBV5-1, the J call TRBJ2-5; 11 bases line up with TRBD2. This CDR3 has 15 residues. V lost 6 bases to trimming and J lost 5 bases; unmatched junction nucleotides: 9. From germline, CDR1 is SGHRS and CDR2 YFSETQ. The CDR3 region is CASKESSGGAETQYF. CDR3 DNA: TGCGCCAGCAAGGAAAGTAGCGGGGGGGCGGAGACCCAGTACTTC. The whole variable domain, filled in from reference TRBV5-1 and TRBJ2-5, reads KAGVTQTPRYLIKTRGQQVTLSCSPISGHRSVSWYQQTPGQGLQFLFEYFSETQRNKGNFPGRFSGRQFSNSRSEMNVSTLELGDSALYLCASKESSGGAETQYFGPGTRLLVL.

The rearrangement uses TRBV5-6 and TRBJ1-4, with D possibly TRBD1 on 5 matching bases. With 4 bases removed from V and 4 bases from J, the gap between germline ends came to 14 bases. The CDR3 length is 15 residues. Germline CDR1 reads SGHDT; CDR2 reads YYEEEE. The CDR3, as DNA: TGTGCCAGCAGCACGGAGGGGCAGAATAATGAAAAACTGTTTTTT. Translating gives CASSTEGQNNEKLFF.

The J gene is TRBJ1-1, the V gene TRBV7-9, with D possibly TRBD1 on 5 matching bases. CDR3 length equals 14 residues. V lost 1 base and J lost 1, with 7 bases in between. CDR1 is SEHNR, CDR2 FQNEAQ, per germline (reference sequence). The CDR3 nucleotides are TGTGCCAGCAGCTTAGTCACAGGGAACACTGAAGCTTTCTTT. Translation: CASSLVTGNTEAFF.

V and J are TRBV29-1 and TRBJ2-1, with 12 bases lining up with TRBD2. Unmatched junction bases numbered 7, after V lost 6 bases and J lost 4 bases. Germline V gene data show CDR1 as SQVTM and CDR2 as ANQGSEA. The CDR3 contains 15 residues. DNA for the CDR3: TGCAGCGTGCTACTAGCGGGGGGTCCTTACAATGAGCAGTTCTTC. This sequence encodes CSVLLAGGPYNEQFF.

The chain has TRBV15 and TRBJ1-5; TRBD1 is a possible D gene (6 bases). Germline V CDR1 and CDR2: LNHNV, YYDKDF (reference sequence). The CDR3 totals 14 residues. The V and J ends lost 3 bases and 4 bases respectively, with 10 bases between them. CDR3 coding DNA: TGTGCCACCAGCAGGGGCCAGGGGAATCAGCCCCAGCATTTT. It codes for CATSRGQGNQPQHF.

V usage is TRBV25-1 and J usage is TRBJ1-4; D gene uncertain. The germline V and J ends were trimmed by 3 bases and 8 bases, with 10 bases remaining between them. Germline loops: CDR1 MGHDK, CDR2 SYGVNS. The CDR3 has 13 residues. CDR3 nucleotide sequence: TGTGCCAGCAGTGACGCGACAACCGAAAAACTGTTTTTT. Translated, it gives CASSDATTEKLFF.

As concerns this clone: Distinct nucleotide sequences in the sample also encode this CDR3. This rearrangement joins TRBV7-9 to TRBJ1-6; D ambiguous. Germline V lookup: CDR1 SEHNR, CDR2 FQNEAQ (reference sequence). The CDR3 extends over 14 amino acids. Between the trimmed V and J ends, which lost 4 bases and 3 bases, there was a span of 7 bases. This CDR3 reads CASSSDYYNSPLHF. CDR3 coding DNA: TGTGCCAGCAGCTCAGATTACTATAATTCACCCCTCCACTTT.

This rearrangement joins TRBV29-1 to TRBJ1-2, with TRBD1 as a possible D gene (6 bases). The germline V gene encodes CDR1 SQVTM and CDR2 ANQGSEA. This CDR3 spans 12 amino acids. The V end was cut by 6 bases, the J end by 9 bases, with 17 bases between. CDR3 loop: CSVSELQGRYTF. The CDR3 DNA is TGCAGCGTCTCCGAGCTACAGGGCCGCTACACCTTC.

V usage is TRBV29-1 and J usage is TRBJ2-2, with 7 bases fitting TRBD2. The V segment lost 5 bases and the J segment 7 bases; nucleotides outside the gene matches: 13. The CDR3 has 15 residues. Germline-derived CDR1 and CDR2 are SQVTM and ANQGSEA. This CDR3 reads CSVFLAVALGGELFF. CDR3 nucleotides: TGCAGCGTTTTTCTAGCGGTTGCTTTGGGCGGGGAGCTGTTTTTT.

The chain uses TRBV6-5 and TRBJ2-7; the match to TRBD1 covers 7 bases. The CDR3 is 14 residues long. V lost 2 bases, J lost 9 bases, and 10 bases stayed unmatched. Germline V gene sequence: CDR1 MNHEY, CDR2 SVGAGI. CDR3 residues: CASSYQGEEIAQYF. In nucleotides, the CDR3 is TGTGCCAGCAGTTACCAGGGGGAAGAAATTGCGCAGTACTTC.

In DNA, the CDR3 is TGTGCCAGCAGCTTATCCCAGGGGGGTGAAAAACTGTTTTTT. It codes for CASSLSQGGEKLFF. V usage is TRBV7-2 and J usage is TRBJ1-4; 7 positions agree with TRBD1. J gave up 7 bases and V 2 bases, and 4 bases lay outside the gene matches. This CDR3 region has 14 residues. Germline lookup yields CDR1 SGHTA and CDR2 FQGNSA.

The CDR3, as DNA: TGTGCCAGCAGTTACTCGGCTAGCCTAGCCAAAAACATTCAGTACTTC. It yields the protein CASSYSASLAKNIQYF. The rearrangement uses TRBV6-5 and TRBJ2-4; tentatively, D is TRBD2 (5 bases). The germline gives CDR1 MNHEY, CDR2 SVGAGI. The CDR3 is 16 amino acids. V was cut by 0 bases and J by 0 bases, with 9 bases left in between.

The rearrangement uses TRBV4-3 and TRBJ2-3; 7 positions agree with TRBD1. Germline values: CDR1 LGHNA, CDR2 YSLEER. The CDR3 consists of 16 residues. The V segment lost 0 bases and the J segment 4 bases; nucleotides outside the gene matches: 7. CDR3 nucleotides: TGCGCCAGCAGCCAAGAAACAGGGGTATATGCAGATACGCAGTATTTT. It encodes CASSQETGVYADTQYF.

V and J are TRBV2 and TRBJ2-5, with D possibly matching TRBD1 (6 bases). V was pared by 7 bases and J by 3 bases, with 9 bases between. Germline-derived CDR1 and CDR2 are SNHLY and FYNNEI. This CDR3 has 12 amino acids. CDR3 DNA sequence: TGTGCCAGCACTTGGACAGAAGAGACCCAGTACTTC. Its protein product is CASTWTEETQYF.

The chain combines TRBV4-3 with TRBJ1-1; TRBD1 is a possible D gene (6 bases). This CDR3 region has 15 residues. Per the germline V gene, CDR1 is LGHNA and CDR2 is YSLEER. V shed 4 bases and J shed 1 base, with 13 bases lying between them. The chain's CDR3 is CASSPGGRQNTEAFF. CDR3 coding DNA: TGCGCCAGCAGCCCGGGGGGCAGGCAGAACACTGAAGCTTTCTTT.

The CDR3 DNA sequence: TGTGCCAGCAGTGAAGCGTGGCTTAGACAGGGGGGGAACACTGAAGCTTTCTTT. As protein: CASSEAWLRQGGNTEAFF. The chain recombines TRBV6-1 with TRBJ1-1; 9 bases are a match to TRBD1. The CDR3 extends over 18 amino acids. The germline V gene encodes CDR1 MNHNS and CDR2 SASEGT. V lost 0 bases to trimming and J lost 1 base; unmatched junction nucleotides: 9.

The chain joins TRBV5-1 to TRBJ2-7; 7 bases agree with TRBD1. Trimming cost V 4 bases and J 1 base; bases outside gene matches: 11. The germline gives CDR1 SGHRS, CDR2 YFSETQ. The CDR3 extends over 16 amino acids. Here the CDR3 reads CASSPERQGRSYEQYF. The CDR3 DNA follows: TGCGCCAGCAGCCCAGAAAGACAGGGACGATCCTACGAGCAGTACTTC.

The chain links TRBV6-5 to TRBJ2-5; 8 nucleotides agree with TRBD1. Trimming cost V 5 bases and J 5 bases; bases outside gene matches: 10. CDR1 is MNHEY and CDR2 is SVGAGI in the germline V gene. CDR3 length: 15 amino acids. CDR3 DNA sequence: TGTGCCAGCAGTCGGACAGGGAAAGAGATGGAGACCCAGTACTTC. Protein: CASSRTGKEMETQYF.

V is TRBV19 and J is TRBJ2-2; 9 nucleotides agree with TRBD1. V trimming: 6 bases; J trimming: 5 bases; junction bases outside the gene matches: 10. Per the germline V gene, CDR1 is LNHDA and CDR2 is SQIVND (reference sequence). The CDR3 runs to 16 residues. CDR3 bases: TGTGCCAGTAGCTCGCCCGGGACAGGGTCTACCGGGGAGCTGTTTTTT. This encodes CASSSPGTGSTGELFF.

This chain uses TRBV28 with TRBJ1-1; D unclear. Germline CDR1 and CDR2: MDHEN and SYDVKM. Trimming left V 6 bases short and J 5 bases short, with 7 bases between. This CDR3 has 11 residues. The DNA of the CDR3 is TGTGCCAGCAGGTCCGTAACTGAAGCTTTCTTT. Translation: CASRSVTEAFF.

This sequence joins TRBV18 and TRBJ2-6; possibly TRBD1 for D (6 bases). This CDR3 is 15 amino acids long. Trimming stripped 2 bases from V and 3 bases from J, with 8 bases between. CDR1 and CDR2 (germline): KGHSH, LQKENI. CDR3 in amino acids: CASSPGRGGANVLTF. CDR3 bases: TGTGCCAGCTCACCAGGCAGGGGTGGGGCCAACGTCCTGACTTTC.

This clone was detected only once. The chain carries TRBV25-1 and TRBJ2-3, with 9 positions matching TRBD2. The V and J ends lost 1 base and 4 bases, in that order; junction bases with no gene match: 3. The CDR3 extends over 15 amino acids. CDR1 is MGHDK and CDR2 is SYGVNS in the germline V gene. DNA of the CDR3: TGTGCCAGCAGTGAATTTAGCGGGGGCCCAGATACGCAGTATTTT. Protein sequence: CASSEFSGGPDTQYF.

The gene calls are TRBV28 and TRBJ1-2, with D possibly TRBD1 on 6 matching bases. CDR1 and CDR2 from the germline V gene are MDHEN and SYDVKM. The CDR3 sequence is 13 residues long. V gave up 6 bases and J gave up 2 bases, with 10 bases separating them. CDR3 bases: TGTGCCAGCAGATTAGGACAGAACTATGGCTACACCTTC. Residues: CASRLGQNYGYTF.

The chain uses TRBV6-1 and TRBJ1-2; D might be TRBD1 (5 bases). Germline CDR1 is MNHNS and CDR2 is SASEGT. The CDR3 loop spans 15 amino acids. V lost 3 bases and J lost 2, with 13 bases in between. The CDR3 region has the DNA TGTGCCAGCAGTGAGCAGGGTTTGGTCAACTATGGCTACACCTTC. Translation gives CASSEQGLVNYGYTF.

The chain has TRBV18 and TRBJ2-7; a possible D gene is TRBD1 (5 bases). This CDR3 is built from 13 residues. Germline V gene sequence: CDR1 KGHSH, CDR2 LQKENI. With 4 bases removed from V and 7 bases from J, the gap between germline ends came to 14 bases. CDR3 DNA: TGTGCCAGCTCACTGCAGGGTTCTGGGGAGCAGTACTTC. The encoded protein is CASSLQGSGEQYF.

J is TRBJ2-1 and V is TRBV28, with D possibly TRBD2 on 6 matching bases. Between the trimmed V and J ends, which lost 6 bases and 7 bases, there was a span of 13 bases. This CDR3 region has 13 residues. CDR1 and CDR2 (germline): MDHEN, SYDVKM. The DNA for the CDR3 is TGTGCCAGCAGGGGCGGGGTAGGGAATGAGCAGTTCTTC. Translating gives CASRGGVGNEQFF.

The rearrangement uses TRBV29-1 and TRBJ1-2, with D possibly matching TRBD1 (6 bases). The CDR3 runs to 12 residues. Per germline, CDR1 SQVTM and CDR2 ANQGSEA. In DNA form, the CDR3 reads TGCACCCAGAGGACAGAAACCTATGGCTACACCTTC. Protein sequence: CTQRTETYGYTF.

The chain employs TRBV5-1 and TRBJ2-7; D gene unclear. The V gene's germline CDR1 is SGHRS and CDR2 YFSETQ. The V end was cut by 1 base, the J end by 0 bases, with 8 bases between. This CDR3 region has 14 residues. CDR3 residues: CASSLLQTSYEQYF. The CDR3 bases are TGCGCCAGCAGCTTGTTACAGACCTCCTACGAGCAGTACTTC.